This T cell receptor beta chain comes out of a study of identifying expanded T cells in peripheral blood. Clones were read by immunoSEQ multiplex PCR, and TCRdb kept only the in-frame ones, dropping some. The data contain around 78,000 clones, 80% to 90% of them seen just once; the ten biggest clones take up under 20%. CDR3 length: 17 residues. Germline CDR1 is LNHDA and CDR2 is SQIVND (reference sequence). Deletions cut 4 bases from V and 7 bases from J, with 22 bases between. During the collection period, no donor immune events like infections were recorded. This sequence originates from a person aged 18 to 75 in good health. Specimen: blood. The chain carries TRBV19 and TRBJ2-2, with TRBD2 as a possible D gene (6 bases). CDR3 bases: TGTGCCAGTAGTAGCCAACCCCCGGGACTTCGGGGCGGGGAGCTGTTTTTT. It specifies CASSSQPPGLRGGELFF.